This T cell receptor beta chain was captured by sequencing in a study of shared clonotypes between healthy human individuals. Study background: Three men and a couple of women, aged 18 to 49, were donors. General study findings and limits: The naive CD4 repertoires of a handful of donors were compared, and about 5% of clonotypes were shared. The four-donor shared clonotypes exceeded non-shared clonotypes in generation probability, with non-shared ones scoring lower.

Using immunoSEQ multiplex PCR, the repertoire was profiled, and TCRdb retains in-frame clones only, with some absent. The sample carries 1.5 million to 1.9 million clones, 95% to 99% recorded once. CDR3 length equals 16 residues. Germline assignment: CDR1 MNHEY and CDR2 SMNVEV (reference sequence). The ends lost 4 bases at V and 0 bases at J; junction bases unmatched: 3. In its sample, this clone was seen once. Its cognate antigen is unknown. This chain uses TRBV27 with TRBJ2-6; TRBD1 matches 7 bases. Sample: naive CD4+ T cells sorted from blood. The subset denotes: CD45RA+ positively selected. The TCR originated in a young man in good health. The CDR3 nucleotides are TGTGCCAGCAGTTGGGACAGAAGCTCTGGGGCCAACGTCCTGACTTTC. Encoded protein: CASSWDRSSGANVLTF.